This passage covers 26 T cell receptor beta chains from one sample sequenced in a study of T cell responses to AZD1222 COVID-19 vaccine. Assay: immunoSEQ multiplex PCR; the TCRdb copy retains only in-frame clones and omits some. Here the sample spans about 140,000 clones, 70% to 90% being singletons. This specimen consisted of peripheral blood, obtained 28 days after the second AZD1222 dose. These receptors were collected from an adult who received the AZD1222 COVID-19 vaccine.

This clone was seen a single time. The chain couples TRBV6-1 to TRBJ1-2; 7 bases are a match to TRBD1. Germline V CDR1 and CDR2: MNHNS, SASEGT. The CDR3 covers 13 residues. Unmatched junction bases numbered 5, after V lost 3 bases and J lost 7 bases. CDR3 nucleotide sequence: TGTGCCAGCAGTGACCAGGGGGTCTCTGGCTACACCTTC. Translation gives CASSDQGVSGYTF.

The chain employs TRBV6-2 or TRBV6-3 and TRBJ2-3; D unresolved. The CDR3 totals 16 residues. Germline V CDR1 and CDR2: MNHEY, SVGEGT. With 2 bases removed from V and 4 bases from J, the gap between germline ends came to 16 bases. Here the CDR3 reads CASSYVAARASDTQYF. Here the CDR3 DNA reads TGTGCCAGCAGTTACGTGGCCGCCCGAGCTTCAGATACGCAGTATTTT.

The chain joins TRBV10-2 to TRBJ2-6; D might be TRBD1 (5 bases). Germline V gene sequence: CDR1 WSHSY, CDR2 SAAADI. V dropped 3 bases and J dropped 0 bases, with 12 bases sitting between them. CDR3 size: 17 residues. The CDR3 nucleotides read TGCGCCAGCAGTGACTGGACAATCTCCTCTGGGGCCAACGTCCTGACTTTC. Translation gives CASSDWTISSGANVLTF.

The V call is TRBV24-1, the J call TRBJ1-1; D unclear. Trimming took off 4 bases at V and 7 bases at J, with 3 bases between the two ends. This CDR3 has 10 residues. Per the germline V gene, CDR1 is KGHDR and CDR2 is SFDVKD. As DNA, the CDR3 is TGTGCCACCAGTGACAGTGAAGCTTTCTTT. Its protein is CATSDSEAFF.

This chain uses TRBV4-2 with TRBJ2-1, with 8 bases matching TRBD2. The CDR3 contains 15 residues. The ends lost 4 bases at V and 5 bases at J; junction bases unmatched: 7. The germline V gene encodes CDR1 LGHNA and CDR2 YNFKEQ. In nucleotides, the CDR3 is TGTGCCAGCAGCCCTGGTAGCGGGACCGACAATGAGCAGTTCTTC. Amino acid sequence: CASSPGSGTDNEQFF.

The chain employs TRBV25-1 and TRBJ2-1; 8 bases are shared with TRBD2. The CDR3 is 15 residues long. Germline loops: CDR1 MGHDK, CDR2 SYGVNS. V lost 6 bases and J lost 8; bases outside the gene matches: 12. CDR3 in DNA: TGTGCCAGCAGGCATGGGGGCGGGAGGAAGGATGAGCAGTTCTTC. Translation gives CASRHGGGRKDEQFF.

The chain carries TRBV29-1 and TRBJ2-3; TRBD1 matches at 8 bases. Losses at the gene ends were 7 bases for V and 2 bases for J; bases not matched to a gene: 11. This CDR3 contains 15 residues. CDR1 and CDR2 from the germline V gene are SQVTM and ANQGSEA. This CDR3 is CSGQGLNLITDTQYF. CDR3 DNA sequence: TGCAGCGGACAGGGGCTAAACCTTATCACAGATACGCAGTATTTT.

J is TRBJ1-5 and V is TRBV28, with TRBD1 matching 11 bases. In germline, CDR1 is MDHEN, CDR2 SYDVKM. Trimming at V came to 5 bases and at J to 3 bases, leaving 6 bases not matched to a gene. This CDR3 contains 16 residues. CDR3 DNA sequence: TGTGCCAGCAGTAACCTGGGACAGGGGGACAATCAGCCCCAGCATTTT. Amino acid sequence: CASSNLGQGDNQPQHF. Full variable domain (remainder filled in from reference TRBV28 and TRBJ1-5): DVKVTQSSRYLVKRTGEKVFLECVQDMDHENMFWYRQDPGLGLRLIYFSYDVKMKEKGDIPEGYSVSREKKERFSLILESASTNQTSMYLCASSNLGQGDNQPQHFGDGTRLSIL.

Ten or more counts support this clone. The gene calls are TRBV6-5 and TRBJ1-2; the D is unclear. Germline V lookup: CDR1 MNHEY, CDR2 SVGAGI. Trimming took off 8 bases at V and 6 bases at J, with 19 bases between the two ends. The CDR3 has 14 residues. CDR3 in amino acids: CASRPTGRGNGYTF. In DNA, the CDR3 is TGTGCCAGCCGCCCGACCGGGAGAGGGAATGGCTACACCTTC.

This chain connects TRBV5-4 to TRBJ2-1, with D perhaps TRBD1 or TRBD2 (5 bases each). CDR1 SGHNT and CDR2 YYREEE come from the germline V gene (reference sequence). The CDR3 contains 18 residues. V lost 4 bases, J lost 0 bases, and 20 bases lay in between. CDR3 loop: CASSTGASWGSSYNEQFF. CDR3 coding DNA: TGTGCCAGCAGCACCGGGGCCTCTTGGGGGAGCTCCTACAATGAGCAGTTCTTC.

The chain carries TRBV4-2 and TRBJ2-7; D is unresolved. Trimming shortened V by 2 bases and J by 7 bases, and 12 bases separated the two germline ends. There are 13 residues in the CDR3. CDR1 is LGHNA and CDR2 is YNFKEQ in the germline V gene. In nucleotides, the CDR3 is TGTGCCAGCAGCCAACTTCAGACGAATGAGCAGTACTTC. Translation: CASSQLQTNEQYF.

CDR3 sequence reads: CASSLWGSTLGFNQPQHF. CDR3 nucleotide sequence: TGTGCCAGCAGTTTATGGGGTAGCACCCTGGGTTTCAATCAGCCCCAGCATTTT. The chain has TRBV28 and TRBJ1-5; D gene uncertain. The V and J ends lost 0 bases and 3 bases respectively, with 18 bases between them. Germline loops: CDR1 MDHEN, CDR2 SYDVKM. The CDR3 runs 18 residues.

The genes are TRBV10-3 and TRBJ1-2, with 8 bases fitting TRBD1. V trimming: 11 bases; J trimming: 4 bases; junction bases outside the gene matches: 12. There are 14 residues in the CDR3. Germline loops: CDR1 ENHRY, CDR2 SYGVKD. The CDR3 protein is CASQTGERGYGYTF. In DNA, the CDR3 is TGTGCCTCCCAGACAGGGGAGAGGGGCTATGGCTACACCTTC.

This chain's CDR3 is CAWRGKGGYTEAFF. The CDR3 DNA reads TGTGCCTGGAGGGGTAAAGGGGGCTACACTGAAGCTTTCTTT. This chain joins TRBV30 and TRBJ1-1; 7 nucleotides agree with TRBD1. Trimming took 3 bases from V and 3 from J; bases not matched to a gene: 7. The germline gives CDR1 GTSNPN, CDR2 SVGIG (reference sequence). The CDR3 loop spans 14 amino acids.

Regarding this clone: The same CDR3 arises from other DNA sequences in this sample as well. The chain is built from TRBV7-9 and TRBJ2-7; D might be TRBD2 (6 bases). The CDR3 spans 13 residues. V was cut by 2 bases and J by 11 bases, with 16 bases left in between. Looked up from germline, CDR1 is SEHNR and CDR2 is FQNEAQ (reference sequence). CDR3 nucleotides: TGTGCCAGCAGCTTATCTCAGACGGGGGATAAGTACTTC. Protein sequence: CASSLSQTGDKYF.

The rearrangement links TRBV4-1 to TRBJ2-7; 10 nucleotides align to TRBD1. Trimming cost V 4 bases and J 2 bases; bases outside gene matches: 14. CDR1 is MGHRA, CDR2 YSYEKL, per germline. CDR3 size: 18 residues. CDR3 bases: TGCGCCAGCAGCCCGACGGGACAGGGGCGCACTAAAACCTACGAGCAGTACTTC. Translated, it gives CASSPTGQGRTKTYEQYF.

This chain connects TRBV5-1 to TRBJ2-1, with D tentatively TRBD2 (6 bases). V dropped 4 bases and J dropped 0 bases, with 11 bases sitting between them. CDR3 length equals 15 residues. Germline-derived CDR1 and CDR2 are SGHRS and YFSETQ. As DNA, the CDR3 is TGCGCCAGCAGCCCCGCGGGGAGCTCCTACAATGAGCAGTTCTTC. Protein sequence: CASSPAGSSYNEQFF. The full variable domain, with the rest looked up from reference TRBV5-1 and TRBJ2-1, is KAGVTQTPRYLIKTRGQQVTLSCSPISGHRSVSWYQQTPGQGLQFLFEYFSETQRNKGNFPGRFSGRQFSNSRSEMNVSTLELGDSALYLCASSPAGSSYNEQFFGPGTRLTVL.

The chain is built from TRBV2 and TRBJ1-1; maybe TRBD1 (5 bases). Between the trimmed V and J ends, which lost 6 bases and 1 base, there was a span of 9 bases. CDR3 length: 13 amino acids. Germline-derived CDR1 and CDR2 are SNHLY and FYNNEI. DNA of the CDR3: TGTGCCAGCAGACAGGACCCGAACACTGAAGCTTTCTTT. Translated: CASRQDPNTEAFF.

This sequence joins TRBV3-1 (or the pseudogene TRBV3-2) and TRBJ1-4, with D maybe TRBD1 (6 bases). V dropped 4 bases and J dropped 6 bases, with 12 bases sitting between them. Germline V gene lookup returns CDR1 LGHDT and CDR2 YNNKEL (reference sequence). This CDR3 is 14 amino acids long. The CDR3 here is CASSPTGDDEKLFF. CDR3 bases: TGTGCCAGCAGCCCGACAGGAGACGATGAAAAACTGTTTTTT.

The genes are TRBV7-2 and TRBJ1-1; D gene uncertain. CDR3 length equals 15 residues. CDR1 and CDR2 from the germline V gene are SGHTA and FQGNSA. The V end was cut by 5 bases, the J end by 4 bases, with 17 bases between. The DNA for the CDR3 is TGTGCCAGCAGCCCCCGTACCGGGGAGCGCACTGAAGCTTTCTTT. It yields the protein CASSPRTGERTEAFF.

CDR3 nucleotide sequence: TGTGCCAGCAGCTTAGGTCTAGCGGGGTTGCAGTTCTTC. As protein: CASSLGLAGLQFF. V gene TRBV7-2 combines with J gene TRBJ2-1; 9 bases align to TRBD2. Unmatched junction bases numbered 4, after V lost 1 base and J lost 12 bases. The CDR3 consists of 13 residues. Germline-derived CDR1 and CDR2 are SGHTA and FQGNSA.

This clone has just one count. V usage is TRBV6-5 and J usage is TRBJ1-2, with unresolved D. The V end was cut by 2 bases, the J end by 5 bases, with 12 bases between. The CDR3 has 14 residues. Per germline, CDR1 MNHEY and CDR2 SVGAGI. CDR3 loop: CASSYGRIGYGYTF. Written as DNA, the CDR3 is TGTGCCAGCAGTTACGGGAGAATTGGGTATGGCTACACCTTC.

The chain links TRBV6-5 to TRBJ2-1; D gene uncertain. V lost 7 bases to trimming and J lost 0 bases, with 10 bases between them. Germline V gene sequence: CDR1 MNHEY, CDR2 SVGAGI. This CDR3 region has 14 residues. Here the CDR3 DNA reads TGTGCCAGCACCGTATCTAGCTCCTACAATGAGCAGTTCTTC. This codes for CASTVSSSYNEQFF.

The chain employs TRBV14 and TRBJ1-6, with D possibly TRBD1 on 5 matching bases. The CDR3 is 13 residues long. V lost 4 bases and J lost 15, with 16 bases in between. Germline V gene data show CDR1 as SGHDN and CDR2 as FVKESK. CDR3 coding DNA: TGTGCCAGCAGCCTTATTTGGGGCGGGGGCCTCCACTTT. It is translated as CASSLIWGGGLHF.

This clone was counted a few times. The chain is built from TRBV5-1 and TRBJ2-7; the D call may be TRBD1 or TRBD2 (5 bases each). The CDR3 runs to 15 residues. Looked up from germline, CDR1 is SGHRS and CDR2 is YFSETQ. Trimming left V 1 base short and J 5 bases short, with 16 bases between. The CDR3 is CASSLFGTNMDEQYF. CDR3 nucleotides: TGCGCCAGCAGCTTGTTCGGGACCAATATGGACGAGCAGTACTTC.

The rearrangement links TRBV27 to TRBJ2-7, with D perhaps TRBD2 (5 bases). The V gene lost 8 bases and the J gene lost 4 bases, with 12 bases spanning the gap. This CDR3 is built from 12 residues. Germline V gene sequence: CDR1 MNHEY, CDR2 SMNVEV (reference sequence). CDR3 DNA: TGTGCCAGCGGGTCGGGGTTGTACGAGCAGTACTTC. Its protein product is CASGSGLYEQYF.